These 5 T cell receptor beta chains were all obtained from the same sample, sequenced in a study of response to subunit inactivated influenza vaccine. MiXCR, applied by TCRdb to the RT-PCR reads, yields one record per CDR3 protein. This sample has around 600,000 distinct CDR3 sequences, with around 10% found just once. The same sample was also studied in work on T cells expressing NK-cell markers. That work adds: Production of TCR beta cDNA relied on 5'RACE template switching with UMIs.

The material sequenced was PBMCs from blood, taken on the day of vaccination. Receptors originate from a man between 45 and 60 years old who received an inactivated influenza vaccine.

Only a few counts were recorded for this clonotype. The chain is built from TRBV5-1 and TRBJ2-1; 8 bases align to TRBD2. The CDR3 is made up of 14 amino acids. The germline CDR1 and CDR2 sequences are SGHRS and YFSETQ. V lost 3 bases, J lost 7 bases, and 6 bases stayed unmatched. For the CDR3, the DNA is TGCGCCAGCAGCTCGAGCGGGAGTATGAATGAGCAGTTCTTC. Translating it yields CASSSSGSMNEQFF.

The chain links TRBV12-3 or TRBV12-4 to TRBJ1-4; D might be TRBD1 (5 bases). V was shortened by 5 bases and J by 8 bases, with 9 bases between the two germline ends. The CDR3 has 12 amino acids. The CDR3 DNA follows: TGTGCCAGCAGTACTCGACAGGAAAAACTGTTTTTT. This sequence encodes CASSTRQEKLFF.

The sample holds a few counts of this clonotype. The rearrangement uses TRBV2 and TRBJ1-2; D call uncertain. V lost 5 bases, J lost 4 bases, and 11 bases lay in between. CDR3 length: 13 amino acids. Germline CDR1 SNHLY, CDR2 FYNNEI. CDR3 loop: CASSRTESYGYTF. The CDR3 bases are TGTGCCAGCAGTCGGACCGAGAGCTATGGCTACACCTTC. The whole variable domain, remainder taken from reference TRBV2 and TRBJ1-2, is EPEVTQTPSHQVTQMGQEVILRCVPISNHLYFYWYRQILGQKVEFLVSFYNNEISEKSEIFDDQFSVERPDGSNFTLKIRSTKLEDSAMYFCASSRTESYGYTFGSGTRLTVV.

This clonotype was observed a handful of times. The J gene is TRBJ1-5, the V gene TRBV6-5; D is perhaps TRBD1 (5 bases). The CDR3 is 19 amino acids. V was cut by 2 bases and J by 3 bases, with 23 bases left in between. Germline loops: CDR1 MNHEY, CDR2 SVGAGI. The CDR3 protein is CASSYPVSSGTADNQPQHF. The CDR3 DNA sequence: TGTGCCAGCAGTTACCCGGTATCTTCCGGGACCGCCGACAATCAGCCCCAGCATTTT.

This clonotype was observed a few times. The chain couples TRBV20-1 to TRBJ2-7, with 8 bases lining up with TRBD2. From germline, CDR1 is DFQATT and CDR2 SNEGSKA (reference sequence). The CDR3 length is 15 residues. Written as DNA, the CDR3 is TGCAGCCAAGAGGACCACGTAGCGGGACTTTACGAGCAGTACTTC. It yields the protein CSQEDHVAGLYEQYF.